This paragraph covers one T cell receptor beta chain sequence. Time point defined: baseline pretreatment blood. The sample's treatment: 15 Gy SBRT to primary tumor, nephrectomy 4 weeks later. Blood was sampled at baseline, 2 weeks and 4 weeks after SBRT. Clear cell pathology was present in this patient's renal cell carcinoma. Assay used: immunoSEQ multiplex PCR; TCRdb lists only in-frame clones, some missing. The sample yields tens of thousands of clones, 82% seen once. Trimming left V 5 bases short and J 1 base short, with 6 bases between. The CDR3 has 13 residues. CDR1 SNHLY and CDR2 FYNNEI come from the germline V gene. These data come from a study of radiation and T cells in renal cell carcinoma.

The chain carries TRBV2 and TRBJ1-5, with D uncertain. Sequencing used blood, obtained from a patient whose treatment included radiotherapy and nephrectomy. The TCR originated in a man in his sixties with renal cell carcinoma. This chain's CDR3 is CASSRGSNQPQHF. The CDR3 coding sequence is TGTGCCAGCAGTCGAGGGAGCAATCAGCCCCAGCATTTT.